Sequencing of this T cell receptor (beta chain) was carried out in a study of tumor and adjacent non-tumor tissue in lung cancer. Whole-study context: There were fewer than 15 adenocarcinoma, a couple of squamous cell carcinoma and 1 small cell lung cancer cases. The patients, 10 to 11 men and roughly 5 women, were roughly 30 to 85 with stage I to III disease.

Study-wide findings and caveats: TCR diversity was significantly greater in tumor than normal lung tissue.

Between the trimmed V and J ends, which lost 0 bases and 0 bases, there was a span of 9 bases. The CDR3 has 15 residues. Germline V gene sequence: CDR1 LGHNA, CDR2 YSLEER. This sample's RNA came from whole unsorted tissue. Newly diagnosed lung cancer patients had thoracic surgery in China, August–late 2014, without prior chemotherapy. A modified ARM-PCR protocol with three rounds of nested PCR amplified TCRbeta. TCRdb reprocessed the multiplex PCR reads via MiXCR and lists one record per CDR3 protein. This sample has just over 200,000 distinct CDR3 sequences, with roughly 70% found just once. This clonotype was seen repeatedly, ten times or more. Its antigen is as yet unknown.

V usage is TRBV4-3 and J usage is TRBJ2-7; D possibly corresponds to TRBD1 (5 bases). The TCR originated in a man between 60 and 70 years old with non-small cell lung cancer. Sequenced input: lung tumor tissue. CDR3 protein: CASSQDQGPSYEQYF. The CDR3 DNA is TGCGCCAGCAGCCAAGATCAGGGTCCCTCCTACGAGCAGTACTTC.